This T cell receptor beta chain was captured in a study of Ad26.COV2.S vaccination and SARS-CoV-2 variants (dated by TCRdb to about 2021). Context from the whole study: Vaccine-arm donors were drawn from COV1001, a multicentre, randomized, double-blind, placebo-controlled phase I-IIa trial of Ad26.COV2.S in healthy adults. Ad26.COV2.S was administered intramuscularly at a dose of 5x10^10 or 1x10^11 viral particles, either as one shot or as two shots given 56 days apart. TCRbeta repertoire sequencing was used to assess the specificity and breadth of SARS-CoV-2-reactive T cell receptors after Ad26.COV2.S vaccination. The TCR-sequenced set comprised about 32 samples: about 19 Ad26.COV2.S vaccine recipients, 5 placebo recipients and 8 SARS-CoV-2 convalescent individuals. Participants in the trial were split at random into five groups of five each, receiving low-dose or high-dose Ad26.COV2.S once or twice, or else placebo on both occasions. Investigators remained blinded to trial group allocation during experiments and outcome assessment. General study outcomes and caveats: The authors noted that total T cell responses may have been underestimated by the TCR breadth and depth analyses. Comparing responses between vaccine doses or regimens was not something the study was powered to do. Higher spike-specific TCR breadth was observed in Ad26.COV2.S recipients than in placebo recipients (P = 0.0014). Non-spike TCR breadth was comparable between vaccine and placebo recipients, consistent with the vaccine containing only spike. After vaccination, spike-specific CD8+ and CD4+ T cell responses were reported to show substantial breadth.

Comment on this clone: Its antigen target is currently unknown. Base-call qualities are not available, and no considerably larger clone is one nucleotide away.

The treatment or condition label on this specimen signifies: 15 to 20 received Ad26.COV2.S at low or high dose, single or two shots; 5 received placebo; per-sample allocation not given. For vaccine and placebo recipients, the sequenced repertoires came from samples collected on day 63 after the first injection. In Cohort 1b, about two dozen adults aged 18-55 years were enrolled at a single site in Boston, USA, between 29 July and 7 August 2020. As a vaccine, Ad26.COV2.S was a replication-incompetent adenovirus type 26 vector that expressed a prefusion-stabilized SARS-CoV-2 spike protein derived from the original Wuhan strain. The immunoSEQ Assay was the method used to sequence TCRbeta CDR3 regions. After extraction, genomic DNA underwent amplification by bias-controlled multiplex PCR, followed by high-throughput sequencing. In the authors' own workflow: To quantify the absolute abundance of each unique TCRbeta CDR3 region, sequences were collapsed and filtered. T cell fraction was estimated by normalization of TCRbeta template counts to usable DNA, with usable DNA being measured through amplification of reference genes present in all nucleated cells. Repertoire TCRs were annotated as SARS-CoV-2-specific when V gene, CDR3 amino acid sequence and J gene were exactly matched to a known reactive TCR set. MIRA supplied the reference SARS-CoV-2 TCR set, which was filtered for enrichment in COVID-19-positive ImmuneCODE repertoires so that public or cross-reactive TCRs were removed. Based on the MIRA antigens, annotated TCRs were further analysed at the level of specific ORF or position within ORF. Breadth was defined as the number of annotated unique rearrangements divided by the total number of unique productive rearrangements, and depth was defined as the summed frequency of the annotated unique rearrangements. Two-sided Wilcoxon rank-sum tests were used to compare TCR breadth between groups. TCRdb limited this immuneACCESS table to in-frame rearrangements with V and J called. A share of clones is missing; checked studies link under half to unresolved V genes, and the rest is unexplained. Clone size and V and J calls were adopted from that table, with D and trimming inferred from the DNA. This sample gives 250,000 to 300,000 clones in total; more than 75% of them show up just once. Roughly 3.5% of the sample is taken by the ten largest.

Counted from cysteine to phenylalanine, this CDR3 has 16 amino acids. The DNA shown is the 48-base CDR3, in frame from base 1. The CDR1 and CDR2 encoded by the germline V gene (reference sequence) are PRHDT and FYEKMQ. Cut back by 5 bases and 4 bases, the V and J ends lie 19 bases apart. The sequence was collected from a person aged 18-65 years who received the Ad26.COV2.S COVID-19 vaccine or a placebo. The specimen was peripheral blood, collected in a trial of Ad26.COV2.S vaccine versus placebo. The sequence links TRBV13 to TRBJ2-3, and the D gene may be TRBD1, 5 bases matching. CDR3 sequence: CASSGQGALIADTQYF. The DNA sequence reads TGTGCCAGCAGCGGTCAGGGTGCCCTAATAGCAGATACGCAGTATTTT.